This T cell receptor (beta chain) was sequenced in a study of T cell clonality in common variable immunodeficiency. General study findings and limits: Compared with controls, CVID subjects had fewer shared TCRbeta clones. Links between repertoire features and CVID complications were heterogeneity-limited. In common variable immunodeficiency, TCR beta chains reportedly carried fewer deletions and N-nucleotide insertions.

CVID and control samples used equivalent genomic DNA input. The assay was immunoSEQ multiplex PCR, and TCRdb's table has in-frame clones only and misses some. The sample was found to contain 16,000 or so clones, and every one recurs. This clone was detected only a few times. Its cognate antigen is unknown. The sequence runs out 3 residues before the end of the CDR3; the remainder is reconstructed from the germline J gene. CDR3 size: 15 residues. In germline, CDR1 is LNHDA, CDR2 SQIVND (reference sequence). After removal of 4 bases from V and 4 bases from J, the junction contained 7 bases not matched to a gene.

The rearrangement uses TRBV19 and TRBJ1-5; 7 nucleotides match TRBD1. The sequencing sample was made of peripheral blood mononuclear cells. The TCR sequence derives from a human donor with common variable immunodeficiency. The sequenced CDR3 bases are TGTGCCAGTAGTAACCTACGGGACAGAAATCAGCCC. Encoded protein: CASSNLRDRNQP. The entire CDR3 sequence reads CASSNLRDRNQPQHF.